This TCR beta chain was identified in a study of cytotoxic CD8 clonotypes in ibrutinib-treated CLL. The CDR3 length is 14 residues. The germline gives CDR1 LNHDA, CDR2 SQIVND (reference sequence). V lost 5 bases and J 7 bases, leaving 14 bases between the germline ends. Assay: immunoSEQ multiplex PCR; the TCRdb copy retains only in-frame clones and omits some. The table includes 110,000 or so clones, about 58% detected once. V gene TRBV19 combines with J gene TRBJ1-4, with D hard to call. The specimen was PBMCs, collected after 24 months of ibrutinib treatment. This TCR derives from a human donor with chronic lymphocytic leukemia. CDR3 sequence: CASSVNSGGEKLFF. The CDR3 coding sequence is TGTGCCAGTAGTGTCAATTCGGGAGGTGAAAAACTGTTTTTT.